The 8 T cell receptor beta chains reported below all come from one sample, sequenced in a study of T cell repertoires in cytomegalovirus infection. These TCRs' antigens remain unknown. One entry per CDR3 protein results from TCRdb running MiXCR on the reads. The sample yields roughly 500,000 distinct CDR3 sequences, 33% seen once. Sequences were derived from cultured PBMCs, sampled from culture after CMV antigen stimulation. All receptors derive from a human donor in good health (CMV status not recorded). Some clones in this sample may be carry-over from other donors' samples.

The chain uses TRBV20-1 and TRBJ2-3, with 7 bases lining up with TRBD2. Trimming cost V 7 bases and J 5 bases; bases outside gene matches: 9. This CDR3 has 13 amino acids. Germline values: CDR1 DFQATT, CDR2 SNEGSKA (reference sequence). CDR3 in amino acids: CSGGWGGEDTQYF. Written as DNA, the CDR3 is TGCAGTGGAGGGTGGGGGGGGGAAGATACGCAGTATTTT.

A few counts support this clonotype. V usage is TRBV7-8 and J usage is TRBJ2-1; TRBD2 matches 8 bases. V lost 5 bases and J lost 7; bases outside the gene matches: 13. Germline V gene data show CDR1 as SGHVS and CDR2 as FQNEAQ. This CDR3 region has 16 residues. CDR3 DNA sequence: TGTGCCAGCAGCCCCGCGGTGGGGACTAGTCGGAATGAGCAGTTCTTC. Translated: CASSPAVGTSRNEQFF.

V and J are TRBV12-3 or TRBV12-4 and TRBJ1-1; no clear D gene. The ends were cut back, 4 bases at V and 5 bases at J, with 5 bases in the middle. The CDR3 has 11 amino acids. The CDR3 sequence is CASSYKTEAFF. The CDR3 DNA is TGTGCCAGCAGTTACAAGACTGAAGCTTTCTTT.

The chain joins TRBV20-1 to TRBJ2-2, with 10 positions matching TRBD2. This CDR3 spans 14 amino acids. The germline V gene encodes CDR1 DFQATT and CDR2 SNEGSKA (reference sequence). V gave up 6 bases and J gave up 2 bases; unmatched junction bases: 3. The CDR3 here is CSAASGGNTGELFF. The CDR3 DNA reads as TGCAGTGCGGCTAGCGGGGGAAACACCGGGGAGCTGTTTTTT.

The chain uses TRBV7-8 and TRBJ2-1; tentative D call: TRBD2 (5 bases). CDR3 length equals 14 residues. V gave up 5 bases and J gave up 3 bases, with 11 bases separating them. Looked up from germline, CDR1 is SGHVS and CDR2 is FQNEAQ. CDR3 DNA sequence: TGTGCCAGCAGCAAAAGAGCGGTCTACAATGAGCAGTTCTTC. Protein product: CASSKRAVYNEQFF.

The chain employs TRBV7-7 and TRBJ2-2, with D perhaps matching TRBD2 (6 bases). Trimming pared 5 bases from V and 4 bases from J, leaving 11 bases between. The CDR3 consists of 14 residues. Germline CDR1 is SSHAT and CDR2 is FNYEAQ (reference sequence). CDR3 sequence reads: CASSPWGGTGELFF. The DNA for the CDR3 is TGTGCCAGCAGCCCCTGGGGAGGCACCGGGGAGCTGTTTTTT.

The chain carries TRBV5-5 and TRBJ2-1; 7 bases align to TRBD2. With 0 bases clipped from V and 4 bases from J, the junction kept 4 bases outside the gene matches. Germline CDR1 SGHKS, CDR2 YYEKEE (reference sequence). This CDR3 has 15 residues. In DNA form, the CDR3 reads TGTGCCAGCAGCTTGGTACTAGCGTCTTACAATGAGCAGTTCTTC. Its protein product is CASSLVLASYNEQFF.

This clonotype has a count of ten or more. The CDR3 sequence: CSAAREVLAPYEQYF. CDR3 DNA: TGCAGTGCTGCTAGAGAAGTTCTAGCGCCCTACGAGCAGTACTTC. The gene calls are TRBV20-1 and TRBJ2-7, with a tentative D call TRBD2 (6 bases). The CDR3 consists of 15 residues. V shed 5 bases and J shed 2 bases, with 19 bases lying between them. Germline CDR1 reads DFQATT; CDR2 reads SNEGSKA (reference sequence).